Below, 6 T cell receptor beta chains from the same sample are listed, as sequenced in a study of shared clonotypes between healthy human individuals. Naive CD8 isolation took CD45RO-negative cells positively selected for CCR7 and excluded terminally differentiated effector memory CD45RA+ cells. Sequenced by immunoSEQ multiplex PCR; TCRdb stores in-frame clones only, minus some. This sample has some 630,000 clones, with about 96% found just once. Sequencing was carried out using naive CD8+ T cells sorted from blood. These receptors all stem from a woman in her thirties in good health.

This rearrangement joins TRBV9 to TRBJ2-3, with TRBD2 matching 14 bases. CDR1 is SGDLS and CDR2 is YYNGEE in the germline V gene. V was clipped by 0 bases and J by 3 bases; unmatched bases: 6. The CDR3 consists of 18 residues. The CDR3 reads CASSVEGTSGRKTDTQYF. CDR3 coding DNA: TGTGCCAGCAGCGTAGAGGGGACTAGCGGGAGAAAAACAGATACGCAGTATTTT.

CDR3 nucleotide sequence: TGTGCCAGCAGCGTCTCCAAGAGCTCTGGGGCCAACGTCCTGACTTTC. Protein sequence: CASSVSKSSGANVLTF. This chain connects TRBV9 to TRBJ2-6, with D unresolved. This CDR3 region has 16 residues. The germline V and J ends were trimmed by 2 bases and 0 bases, with 9 bases remaining between them. The germline V gene encodes CDR1 SGDLS and CDR2 YYNGEE.

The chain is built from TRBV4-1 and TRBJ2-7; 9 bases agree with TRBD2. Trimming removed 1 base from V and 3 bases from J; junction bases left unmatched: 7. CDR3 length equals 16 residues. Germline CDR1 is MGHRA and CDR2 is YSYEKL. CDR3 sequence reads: CASSQVSSGAFYEQYF. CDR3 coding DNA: TGCGCCAGCAGCCAAGTGTCTAGCGGGGCCTTCTACGAGCAGTACTTC.

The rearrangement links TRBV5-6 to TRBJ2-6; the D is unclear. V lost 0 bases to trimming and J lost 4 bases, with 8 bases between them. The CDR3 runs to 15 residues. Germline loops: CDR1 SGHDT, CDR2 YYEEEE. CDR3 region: CASSLAVAGANVLTF. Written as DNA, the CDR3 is TGTGCCAGCAGCTTGGCAGTAGCCGGGGCCAACGTCCTGACTTTC. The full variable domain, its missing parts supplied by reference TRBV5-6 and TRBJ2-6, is DAGVTQSPTHLIKTRGQQVTLRCSPKSGHDTVSWYQQALGQGPQFIFQYYEEEERQRGNFPDRFSGHQFPNYSSELNVNALLLGDSALYLCASSLAVAGANVLTFGAGSRLTVL.

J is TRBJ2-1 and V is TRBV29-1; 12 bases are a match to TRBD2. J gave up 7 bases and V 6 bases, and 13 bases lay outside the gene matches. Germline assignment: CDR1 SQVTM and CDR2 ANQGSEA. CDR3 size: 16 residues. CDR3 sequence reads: CSVKGGLAGRPNEQFF. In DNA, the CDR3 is TGCAGCGTGAAAGGCGGACTAGCGGGAAGACCGAATGAGCAGTTCTTC.

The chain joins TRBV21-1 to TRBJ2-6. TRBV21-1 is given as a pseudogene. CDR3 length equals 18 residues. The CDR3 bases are TGTGCCAGCGGCCCAAGGGATTACTCCCGCTCTGGGGCCAACGTCCTGACTTTC. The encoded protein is CASGPRDYSRSGANVLTF.